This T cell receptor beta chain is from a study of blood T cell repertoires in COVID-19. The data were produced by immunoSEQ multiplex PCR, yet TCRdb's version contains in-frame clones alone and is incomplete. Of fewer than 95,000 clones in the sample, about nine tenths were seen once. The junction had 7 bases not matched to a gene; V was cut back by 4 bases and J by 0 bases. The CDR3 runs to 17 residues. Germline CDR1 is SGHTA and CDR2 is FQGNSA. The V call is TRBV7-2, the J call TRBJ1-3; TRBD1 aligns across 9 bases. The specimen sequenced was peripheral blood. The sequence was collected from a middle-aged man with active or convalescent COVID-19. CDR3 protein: CASSSRQGVSSGNTIYF. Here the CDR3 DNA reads TGTGCCAGCAGCTCCCGACAGGGGGTCTCCTCTGGAAACACCATATATTTT.